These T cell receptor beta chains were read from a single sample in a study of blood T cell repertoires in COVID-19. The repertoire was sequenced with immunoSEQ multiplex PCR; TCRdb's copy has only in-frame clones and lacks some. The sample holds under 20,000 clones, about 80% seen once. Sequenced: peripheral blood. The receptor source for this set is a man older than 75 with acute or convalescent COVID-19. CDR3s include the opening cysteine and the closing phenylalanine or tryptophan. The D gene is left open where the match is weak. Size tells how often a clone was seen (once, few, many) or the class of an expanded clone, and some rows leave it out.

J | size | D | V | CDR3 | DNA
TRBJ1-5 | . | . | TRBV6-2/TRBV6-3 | CASSYRRGPNQPQHF | TGTGCCAGCAGTTATCGGAGGGGCCCGAATCAGCCCCAGCATTTT
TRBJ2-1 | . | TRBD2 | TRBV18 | CASSTGTSGTNEQFF | TGTGCCAGCTCAACCGGGACTAGCGGTACGAATGAGCAGTTCTTC
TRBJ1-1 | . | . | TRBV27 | CASSFEGVKNTEAFF | TGTGCCAGCAGTTTTGAGGGAGTGAAGAACACTGAAGCTTTCTTT
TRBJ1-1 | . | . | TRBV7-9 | CASKNDLGTEAFF | TGTGCCAGCAAAAACGACCTAGGCACTGAAGCTTTCTTT
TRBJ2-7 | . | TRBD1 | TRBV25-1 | CASSEPGQGALYEQYF | TGTGCCAGCAGTGAACCGGGACAGGGGGCATTGTACGAGCAGTACTTC
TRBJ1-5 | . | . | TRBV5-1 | CASSEGRLNQPQHF | TGCGCCAGCAGCGAGGGTCGGCTCAATCAGCCCCAGCATTTT
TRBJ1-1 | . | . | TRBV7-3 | CASSSAGRTEAFF | TGTGCCAGCAGCTCCGCGGGGCGCACTGAAGCTTTCTTT
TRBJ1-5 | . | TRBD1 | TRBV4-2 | CASSWGQGDNQPQHF | TGTGCCAGCAGCTGGGGACAGGGGGACAATCAGCCCCAGCATTTT
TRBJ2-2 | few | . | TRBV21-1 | CASSSQGGTGELFF | TGTGCCAGCAGCAGTCAAGGGGGTACCGGGGAGCTGTTTTTT
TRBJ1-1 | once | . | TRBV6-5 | CASSRQANTEAFF | TGTGCCAGCAGTCGACAAGCGAACACTGAAGCTTTCTTT
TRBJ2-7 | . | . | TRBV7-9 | CASSPKDLGREQYF | TGTGCCAGCAGCCCGAAGGACCTGGGGCGAGAGCAGTACTTC